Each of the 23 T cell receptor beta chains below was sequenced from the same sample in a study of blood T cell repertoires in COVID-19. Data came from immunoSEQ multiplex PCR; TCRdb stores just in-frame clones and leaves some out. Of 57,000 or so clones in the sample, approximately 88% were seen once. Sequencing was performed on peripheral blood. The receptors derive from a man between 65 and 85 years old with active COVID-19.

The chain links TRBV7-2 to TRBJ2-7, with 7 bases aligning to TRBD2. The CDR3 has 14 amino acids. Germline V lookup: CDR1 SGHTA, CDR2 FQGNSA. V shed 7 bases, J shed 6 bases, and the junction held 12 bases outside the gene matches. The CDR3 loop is CASKEREGHGEQYF. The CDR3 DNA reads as TGTGCCAGCAAGGAGAGGGAGGGCCACGGCGAGCAGTACTTC.

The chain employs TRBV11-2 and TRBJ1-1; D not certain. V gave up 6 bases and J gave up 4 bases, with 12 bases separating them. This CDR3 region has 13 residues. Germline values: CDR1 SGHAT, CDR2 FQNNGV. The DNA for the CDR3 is TGTGCCAGCAGGCCGGCTGGAGGCACTGAAGCTTTCTTT. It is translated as CASRPAGGTEAFF.

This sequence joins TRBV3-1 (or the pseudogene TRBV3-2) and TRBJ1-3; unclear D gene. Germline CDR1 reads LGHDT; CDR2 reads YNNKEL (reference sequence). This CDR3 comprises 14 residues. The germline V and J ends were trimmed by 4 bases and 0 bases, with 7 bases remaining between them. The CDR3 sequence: CASSPGSSGNTIYF. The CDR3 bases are TGTGCCAGCAGCCCGGGGAGCTCTGGAAACACCATATATTTT.

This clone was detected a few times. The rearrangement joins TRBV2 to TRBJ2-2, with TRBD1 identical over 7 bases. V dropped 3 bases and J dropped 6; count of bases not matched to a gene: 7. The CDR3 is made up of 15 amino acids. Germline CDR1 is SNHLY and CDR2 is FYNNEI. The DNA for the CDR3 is TGTGCCAGCAGTGAGGCGCCGCAGGGGGCCGGGGAGCTGTTTTTT. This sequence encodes CASSEAPQGAGELFF. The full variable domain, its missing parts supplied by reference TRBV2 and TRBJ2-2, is EPEVTQTPSHQVTQMGQEVILRCVPISNHLYFYWYRQILGQKVEFLVSFYNNEISEKSEIFDDQFSVERPDGSNFTLKIRSTKLEDSAMYFCASSEAPQGAGELFFGEGSRLTVL.

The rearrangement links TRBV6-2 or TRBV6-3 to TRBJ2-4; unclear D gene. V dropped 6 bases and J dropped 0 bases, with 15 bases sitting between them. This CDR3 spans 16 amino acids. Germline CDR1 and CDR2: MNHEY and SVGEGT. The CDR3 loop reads CASSPNPAKAKNIQYF. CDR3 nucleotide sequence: TGTGCCAGCAGCCCAAACCCCGCTAAAGCCAAAAACATTCAGTACTTC.

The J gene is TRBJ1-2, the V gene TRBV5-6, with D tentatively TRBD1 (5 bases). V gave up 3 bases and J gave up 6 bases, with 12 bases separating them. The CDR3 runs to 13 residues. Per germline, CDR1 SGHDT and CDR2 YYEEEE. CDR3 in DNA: TGTGCCAGCAGCTCCCTCTCCAGGGATGGCTACACCTTC. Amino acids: CASSSLSRDGYTF. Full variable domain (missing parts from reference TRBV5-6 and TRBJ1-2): DAGVTQSPTHLIKTRGQQVTLRCSPKSGHDTVSWYQQALGQGPQFIFQYYEEEERQRGNFPDRFSGHQFPNYSSELNVNALLLGDSALYLCASSSLSRDGYTFGSGTRLTVV.

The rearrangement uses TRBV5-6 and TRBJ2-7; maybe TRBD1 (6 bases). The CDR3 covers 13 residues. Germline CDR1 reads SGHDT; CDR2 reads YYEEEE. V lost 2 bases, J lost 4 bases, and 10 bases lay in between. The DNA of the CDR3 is TGTGCCAGCAGCTTTACAGGGTGGTACGAGCAGTACTTC. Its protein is CASSFTGWYEQYF.

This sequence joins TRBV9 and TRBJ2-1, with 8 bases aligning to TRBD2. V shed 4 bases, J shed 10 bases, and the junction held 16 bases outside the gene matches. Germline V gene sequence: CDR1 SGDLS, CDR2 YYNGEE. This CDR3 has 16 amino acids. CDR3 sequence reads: CASSTWGGAGGGEQFF. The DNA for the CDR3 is TGTGCCAGCAGCACCTGGGGAGGTGCGGGAGGAGGAGAGCAGTTCTTC.

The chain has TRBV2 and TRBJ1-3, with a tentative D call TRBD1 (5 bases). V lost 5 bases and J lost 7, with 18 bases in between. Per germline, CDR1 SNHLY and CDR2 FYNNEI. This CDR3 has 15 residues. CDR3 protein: CASSFLGPEGNTIYF. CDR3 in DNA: TGTGCCAGCAGTTTTTTGGGACCGGAGGGGAACACCATATATTTT.

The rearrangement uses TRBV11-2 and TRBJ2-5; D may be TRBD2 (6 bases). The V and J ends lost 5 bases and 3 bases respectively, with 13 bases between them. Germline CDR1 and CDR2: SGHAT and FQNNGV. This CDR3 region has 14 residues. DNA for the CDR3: TGTGCCAGCAGCCCGGTATCGGGGGAAGAGACCCAGTACTTC. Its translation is CASSPVSGEETQYF. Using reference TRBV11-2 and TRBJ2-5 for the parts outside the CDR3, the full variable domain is EAGVAQSPRYKIIEKRQSVAFWCNPISGHATLYWYQQILGQGPKLLIQFQNNGVVDDSQLPKDRFSAERLKGVDSTLKIQPAKLEDSAVYLCASSPVSGEETQYFGPGTRLLVL.

The CDR3 DNA follows: TGTGCCAGCAGCCAAACAGACGGAAGGAACACTGAAGCTTTCTTT. Residues: CASSQTDGRNTEAFF. The V gene is TRBV4-2, the J gene TRBJ1-1; D call uncertain. The germline gives CDR1 LGHNA, CDR2 YNFKEQ. The length of the CDR3 is 15 residues. Trimming left V 2 bases short and J 1 base short, with 11 bases between.

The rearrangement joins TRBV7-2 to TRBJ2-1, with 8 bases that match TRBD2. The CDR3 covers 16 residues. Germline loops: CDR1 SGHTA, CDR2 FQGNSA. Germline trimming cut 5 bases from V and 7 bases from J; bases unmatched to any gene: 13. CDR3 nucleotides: TGTGCCAGCAGCCCCAAATTGAGCGGGAGCGGTAATGAGCAGTTCTTC. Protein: CASSPKLSGSGNEQFF.

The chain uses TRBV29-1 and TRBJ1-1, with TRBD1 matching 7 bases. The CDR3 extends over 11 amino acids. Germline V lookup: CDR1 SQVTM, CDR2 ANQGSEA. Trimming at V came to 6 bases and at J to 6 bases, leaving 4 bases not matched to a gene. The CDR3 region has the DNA TGCAGCGTAGGGACAGCTTCTGAAGCTTTCTTT. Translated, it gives CSVGTASEAFF.

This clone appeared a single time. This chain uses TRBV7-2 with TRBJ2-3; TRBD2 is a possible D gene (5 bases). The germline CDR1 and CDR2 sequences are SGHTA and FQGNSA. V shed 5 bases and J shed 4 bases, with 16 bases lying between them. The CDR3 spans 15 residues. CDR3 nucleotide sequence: TGTGCCAGCAGCACTAGGTGGGGTCTTCCAGATACGCAGTATTTT. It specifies CASSTRWGLPDTQYF. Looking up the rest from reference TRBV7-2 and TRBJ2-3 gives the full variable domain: GAGVSQSPSNKVTEKGKDVELRCDPISGHTALYWYRQSLGQGLEFLIYFQGNSAPDKSGLPSDRFSAERTGGSVSTLTIQRTQQEDSAVYLCASSTRWGLPDTQYFGPGTRLTVL.

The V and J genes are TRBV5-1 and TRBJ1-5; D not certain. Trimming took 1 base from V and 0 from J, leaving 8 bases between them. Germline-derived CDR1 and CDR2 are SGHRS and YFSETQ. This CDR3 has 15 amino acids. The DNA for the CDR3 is TGCGCCAGCAGCTTGTTCGGAGATAGCAATCAGCCCCAGCATTTT. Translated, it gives CASSLFGDSNQPQHF. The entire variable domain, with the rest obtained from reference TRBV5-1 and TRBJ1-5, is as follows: KAGVTQTPRYLIKTRGQQVTLSCSPISGHRSVSWYQQTPGQGLQFLFEYFSETQRNKGNFPGRFSGRQFSNSRSEMNVSTLELGDSALYLCASSLFGDSNQPQHFGDGTRLSIL.

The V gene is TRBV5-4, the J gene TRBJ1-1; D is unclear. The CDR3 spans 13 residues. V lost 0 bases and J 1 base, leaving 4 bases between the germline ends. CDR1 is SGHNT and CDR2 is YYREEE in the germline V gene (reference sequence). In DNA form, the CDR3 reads TGTGCCAGCAGCTTGGCAGGGAACACTGAAGCTTTCTTT. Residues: CASSLAGNTEAFF.

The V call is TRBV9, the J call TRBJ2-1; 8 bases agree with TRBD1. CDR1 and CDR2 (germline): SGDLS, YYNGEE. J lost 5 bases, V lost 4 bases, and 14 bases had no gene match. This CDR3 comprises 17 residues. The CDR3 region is CASSPILGQDPHNEQFF. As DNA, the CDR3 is TGTGCCAGCAGCCCAATACTGGGACAGGACCCCCACAATGAGCAGTTCTTC.

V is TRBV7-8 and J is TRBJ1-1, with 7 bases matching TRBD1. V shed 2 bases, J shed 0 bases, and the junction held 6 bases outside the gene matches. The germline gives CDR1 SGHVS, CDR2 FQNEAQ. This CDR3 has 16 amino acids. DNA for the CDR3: TGTGCCAGCAGCTTAACAGGGGTCGCCATGAACACTGAAGCTTTCTTT. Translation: CASSLTGVAMNTEAFF.

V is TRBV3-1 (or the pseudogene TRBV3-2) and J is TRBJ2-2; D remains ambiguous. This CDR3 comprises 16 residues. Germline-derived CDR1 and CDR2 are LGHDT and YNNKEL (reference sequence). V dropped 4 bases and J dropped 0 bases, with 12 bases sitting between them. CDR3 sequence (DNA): TGTGCCAGCAGCCCCATTCCTAACTCGAACACCGGGGAGCTGTTTTTT. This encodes CASSPIPNSNTGELFF.

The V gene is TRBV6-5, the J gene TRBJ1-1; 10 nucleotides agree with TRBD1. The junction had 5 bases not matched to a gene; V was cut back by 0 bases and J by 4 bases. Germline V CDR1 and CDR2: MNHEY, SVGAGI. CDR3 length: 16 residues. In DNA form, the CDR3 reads TGTGCCAGCAGTTACTCGACAGGGGGCTGGGGCACTGAAGCTTTCTTT. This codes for CASSYSTGGWGTEAFF.

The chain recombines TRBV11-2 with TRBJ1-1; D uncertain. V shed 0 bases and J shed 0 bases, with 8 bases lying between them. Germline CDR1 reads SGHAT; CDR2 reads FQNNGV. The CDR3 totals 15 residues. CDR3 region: CASSLDSLLNTEAFF. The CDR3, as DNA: TGTGCCAGCAGCTTAGATAGCCTTTTGAACACTGAAGCTTTCTTT.

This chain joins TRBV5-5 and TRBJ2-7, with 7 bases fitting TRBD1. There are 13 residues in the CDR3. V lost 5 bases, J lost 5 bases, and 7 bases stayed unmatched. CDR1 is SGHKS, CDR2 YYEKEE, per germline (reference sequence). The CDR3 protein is CASRTGSSHEQYF. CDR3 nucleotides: TGTGCCAGCAGGACAGGGTCGAGCCACGAGCAGTACTTC.

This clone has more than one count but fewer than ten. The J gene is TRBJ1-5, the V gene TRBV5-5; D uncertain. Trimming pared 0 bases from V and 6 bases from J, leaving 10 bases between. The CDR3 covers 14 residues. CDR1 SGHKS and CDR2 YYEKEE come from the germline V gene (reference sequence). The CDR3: CASSLAEVAQPQHF. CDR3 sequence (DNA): TGTGCCAGCAGCTTGGCCGAGGTGGCTCAGCCCCAGCATTTT.